This T cell receptor (beta chain) derives from a study of blood T cell repertoires in COVID-19 (TCRdb year 2020). Turning to the overall study: Samples from collaborators originated in the United States, Italy and Spain and spanned both the acute and convalescent phases of COVID-19. The material from the prospective study consisted of cDNA or gDNA derived from T cells, B-cell-depleted T cells, or PBMCs. Subjects who had been exposed to COVID-19, were actively infected with it, or had recovered from it provided the deeply sampled blood TCRbeta repertoires that made up the dataset. The repertoires were released in a freely available public database meant as a resource for research on the immune response to SARS-CoV-2. Samples were obtained from the ongoing ImmuneRACE study (first 160 participants) and from 1,254 subjects provided by 6 global collaborators. Sample metadata almost always included a de-identified subject ID, COVID-19 status, age in years and sex. Where HLA class I and class II types were available, the types were taken from metadata supplied by the sample provider, not from assay-based typing.

Counted from cysteine to phenylalanine, this CDR3 has 14 amino acids. The CDR3 DNA has 42 bases and is translated from base 1. The germline V gene (reference sequence) supplies CDR1 GTSNPN and CDR2 SVGIG. V has 1 base trimmed and J has 6 bases trimmed; junction bases matching no gene number 4. TCRbeta CDR3 regions were amplified from genomic DNA using the immunoSEQ Assay, a bias-controlled multiplex PCR. The authors' pipeline ran thus. The number of nucleated cells in each sample was estimated by amplification of reference gene primers within the assay. Sequence reads were collapsed and filtered to measure the absolute abundance of every unique TCRbeta CDR3 rearrangement. For each sample, productive Simpson clonality was calculated as the square root of Simpson's diversity index over productive rearrangements. TCRdb took this table from immuneACCESS and kept in-frame rearrangements with V and J called. Such tables lack part of the clones; where checked against another copy, unresolved V genes explain under half of the gap, and the rest is unexplained. V, J and clone size reflect that table, while D and trimming were determined from the DNA. The sample profile shows approximately 76,000 clones; around 82% of them were found once. The ten largest clones take up roughly 36% of the sample.

As to this clone: The antigen this receptor binds is unknown. No much larger clonotype is one base removed from it; base qualities were not supplied.

Findings and caveats that apply to the study as a whole: The amount of clinical and demographic metadata varied by source and participant and was provided uncurated.

Each collaborating institution followed its own protocols to collect whole blood in K2EDTA tubes. For TCRbeta analysis, collaborator samples were shipped as frozen whole blood, as isolated PBMCs, or as DNA extracted from either sample type. This receptor was obtained from a man older than 75 with active or convalescent COVID-19. Sample: peripheral blood. The rearranged chain carries TRBV30 and TRBJ1-5, with 9 middle bases fitting TRBD1. CDR3 region: CAWSEQGAFQPQHF. The DNA is TGTGCCTGGAGTGAACAGGGGGCTTTTCAGCCCCAGCATTTT.